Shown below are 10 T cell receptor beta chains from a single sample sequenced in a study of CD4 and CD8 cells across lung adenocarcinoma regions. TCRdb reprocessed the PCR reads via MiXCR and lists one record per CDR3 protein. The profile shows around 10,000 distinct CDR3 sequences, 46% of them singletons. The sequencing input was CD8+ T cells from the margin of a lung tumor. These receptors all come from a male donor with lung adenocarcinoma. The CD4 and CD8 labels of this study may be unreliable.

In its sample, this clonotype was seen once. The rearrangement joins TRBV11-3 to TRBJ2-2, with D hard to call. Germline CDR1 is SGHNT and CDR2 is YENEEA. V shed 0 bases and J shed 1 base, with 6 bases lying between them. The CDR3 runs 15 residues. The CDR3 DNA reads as TGTGCCAGCAGCTTAGAGACACAGAACACCGGGGAGCTGTTTTTT. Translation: CASSLETQNTGELFF. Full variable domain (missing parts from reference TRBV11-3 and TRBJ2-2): EAGVVQSPRYKIIEKKQPVAFWCNPISGHNTLYWYLQNLGQGPELLIRYENEEAVDDSQLPKDRFSAERLKGVDSTLKIQPAELGDSAVYLCASSLETQNTGELFFGEGSRLTVL.

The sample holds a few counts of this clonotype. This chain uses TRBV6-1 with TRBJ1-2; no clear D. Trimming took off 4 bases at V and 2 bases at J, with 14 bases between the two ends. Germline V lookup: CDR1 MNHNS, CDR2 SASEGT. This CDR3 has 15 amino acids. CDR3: CASSGEGIYNYGYTF. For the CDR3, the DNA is TGTGCCAGCAGTGGCGAAGGGATTTACAACTATGGCTACACCTTC.

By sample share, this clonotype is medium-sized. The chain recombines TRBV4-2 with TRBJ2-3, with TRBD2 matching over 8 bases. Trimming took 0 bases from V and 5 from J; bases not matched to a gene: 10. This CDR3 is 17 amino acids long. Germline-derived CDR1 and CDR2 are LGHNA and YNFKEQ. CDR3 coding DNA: TGTGCCAGCAGCCAAGATTCGAGCGGGGGTGGTGGAGATACGCAGTATTTT. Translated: CASSQDSSGGGGDTQYF.

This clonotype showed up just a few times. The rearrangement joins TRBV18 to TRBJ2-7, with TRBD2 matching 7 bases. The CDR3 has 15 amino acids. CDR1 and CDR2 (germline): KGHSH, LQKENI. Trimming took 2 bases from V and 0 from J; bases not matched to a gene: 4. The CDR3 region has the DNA TGTGCCAGCTCACCAGGAGCGGGACTCTCCTACGAGCAGTACTTC. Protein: CASSPGAGLSYEQYF.

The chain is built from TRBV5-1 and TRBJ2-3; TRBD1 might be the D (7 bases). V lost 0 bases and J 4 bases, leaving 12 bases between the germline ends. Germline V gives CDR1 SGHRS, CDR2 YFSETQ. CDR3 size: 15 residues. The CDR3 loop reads CASSLGQGGADTQYF. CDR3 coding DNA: TGCGCCAGCAGCTTGGGGCAGGGGGGCGCAGATACGCAGTATTTT.

The CDR3 bases are TGCGCCAGCAGGACCCCCCTAGCGGGAGGCACAGAGACCCAGTACTTC. It is translated as CASRTPLAGGTETQYF. The rearrangement joins TRBV10-1 to TRBJ2-5, with TRBD2 matching over 11 bases. Germline loops: CDR1 WNHNN, CDR2 SYGVQD (reference sequence). CDR3 size: 16 residues. With V trimmed by 6 bases and J by 4 bases, 10 bases remained unmatched.

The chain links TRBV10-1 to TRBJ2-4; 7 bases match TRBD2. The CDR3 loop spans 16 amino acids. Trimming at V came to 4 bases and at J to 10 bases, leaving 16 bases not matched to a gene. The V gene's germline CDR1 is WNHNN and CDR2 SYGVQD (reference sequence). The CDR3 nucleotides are TGCGCCAGCAGTGTTAGATCGGGAGGACCGAGGGATATTCAGTACTTC. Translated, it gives CASSVRSGGPRDIQYF.

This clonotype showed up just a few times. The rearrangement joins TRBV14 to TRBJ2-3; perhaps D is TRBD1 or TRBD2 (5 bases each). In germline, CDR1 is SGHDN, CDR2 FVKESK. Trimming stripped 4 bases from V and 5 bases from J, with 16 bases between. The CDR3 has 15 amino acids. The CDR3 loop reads CASSRLRGDGDTQYF. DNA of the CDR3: TGTGCCAGCAGCCGGCTAAGGGGAGACGGAGATACGCAGTATTTT.

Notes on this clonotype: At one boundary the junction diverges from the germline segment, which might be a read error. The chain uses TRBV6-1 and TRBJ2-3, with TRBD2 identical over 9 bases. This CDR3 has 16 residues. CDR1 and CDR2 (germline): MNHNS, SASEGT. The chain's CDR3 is CASRGGRGRGKDTQYF. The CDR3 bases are TGTGCCAGCAGGGGCGGGAGGGGACGTGGCAAAGATACGCAGTATTTC.

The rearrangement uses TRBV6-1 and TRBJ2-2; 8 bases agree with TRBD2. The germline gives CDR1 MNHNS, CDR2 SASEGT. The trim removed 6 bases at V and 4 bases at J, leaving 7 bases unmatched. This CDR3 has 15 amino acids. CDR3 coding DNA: TGTGCCAGCAGAGGCGGGACTAGGGGCACCGGGGAGCTGTTTTTT. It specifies CASRGGTRGTGELFF.